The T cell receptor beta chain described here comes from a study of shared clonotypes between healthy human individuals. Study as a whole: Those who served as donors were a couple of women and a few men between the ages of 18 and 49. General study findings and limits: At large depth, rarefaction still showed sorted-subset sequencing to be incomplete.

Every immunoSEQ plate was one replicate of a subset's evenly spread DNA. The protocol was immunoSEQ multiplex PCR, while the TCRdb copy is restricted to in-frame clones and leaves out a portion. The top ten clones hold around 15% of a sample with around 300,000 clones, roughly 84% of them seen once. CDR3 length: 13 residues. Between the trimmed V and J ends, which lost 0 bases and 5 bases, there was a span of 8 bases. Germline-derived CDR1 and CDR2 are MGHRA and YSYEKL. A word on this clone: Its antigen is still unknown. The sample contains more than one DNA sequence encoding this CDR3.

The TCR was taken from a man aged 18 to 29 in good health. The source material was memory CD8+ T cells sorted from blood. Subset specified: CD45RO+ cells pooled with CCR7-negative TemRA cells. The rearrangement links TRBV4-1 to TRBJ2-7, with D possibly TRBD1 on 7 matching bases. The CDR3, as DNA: TGCGCCAGCAGCCAAGACAGGGGGGACGAGCAGTACTTC. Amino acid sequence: CASSQDRGDEQYF.